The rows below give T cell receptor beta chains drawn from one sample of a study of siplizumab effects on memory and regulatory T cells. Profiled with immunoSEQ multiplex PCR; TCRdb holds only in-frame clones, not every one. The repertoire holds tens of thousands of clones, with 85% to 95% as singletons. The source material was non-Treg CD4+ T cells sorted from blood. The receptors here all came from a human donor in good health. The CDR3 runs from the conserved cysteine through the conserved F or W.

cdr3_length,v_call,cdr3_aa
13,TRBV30,CAWSGQGYQPQHF
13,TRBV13,CASSLRAGNTIYF
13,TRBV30,CAWSEGQSYEQYF
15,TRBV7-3,CASSTTGTGDYGYTF
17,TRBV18,CASSPGAVSGWSYEQYF
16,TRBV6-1,CASSGRTGVSYNEQFF
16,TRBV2,CATRSSGANENQPQHF
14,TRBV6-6,CATRSAANTGELFF
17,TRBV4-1,CASSDRDSPLKNQPQHF
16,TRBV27,CASSLHRGLRLYEQYF
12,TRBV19,CARSPGGYGYTF
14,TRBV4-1,CASSLGGSSYEQYF
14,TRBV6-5,CASSYSRLNTEAFF
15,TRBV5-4,CASSLGSSGSETQYF
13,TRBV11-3,CASSRLSPDEQFF
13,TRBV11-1,CASSFRGSNEQFF
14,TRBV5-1,CASSLSQGGETQYF
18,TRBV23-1,CASSHLLPSGRGAGEQFF
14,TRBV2,CASSEAGLAGEQYF
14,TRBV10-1,CASSLKTATNEQYF
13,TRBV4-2,CASSQDRGLGYTF
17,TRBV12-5,CASGLLLGTRTSYEQYF
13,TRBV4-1,CASSLGGADTQYF
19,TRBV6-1,CASSEALGLAGGRPGELFF
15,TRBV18,CASSPPSSGSYEQYF
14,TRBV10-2,CASSEEGGGIEQFF
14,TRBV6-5,CASSYFQGPGELFF
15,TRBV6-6,CASSDPPGANTEAFF
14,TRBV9,CASSNPTASYGYTF
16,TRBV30,CAWSVPQGRIHNEQFF
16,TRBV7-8,CASRTWDAGGISPLHF
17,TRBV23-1,CASSQRAGELSYNEQFF
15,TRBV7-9,CASSLQAGLKETQYF
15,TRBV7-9,CASSLLAVDTGELFF
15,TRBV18,CASSPLVGAEEKLFF
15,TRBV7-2,CASSPWTSGLETQYF
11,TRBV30,CAWSVLHEQFF
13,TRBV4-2,CASSLVGGREQFF
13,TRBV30,CAWSVRWDTEAFF
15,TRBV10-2,CASSVLVAGVYGYTF
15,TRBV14,CASSRQGHRGNTIYF
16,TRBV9,CASSVDAGGGSYGYTF
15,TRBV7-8,CASSLLDRARGEQFF
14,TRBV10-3,CAITPGQVDYGYTF
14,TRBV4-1,CASSHPGTRTEAFF
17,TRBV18,CASSQRLRDVMNTEAFF
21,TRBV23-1,CASSQHPGQGPLVTPQETQYF
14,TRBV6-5,CASSYDRGPYEQYF
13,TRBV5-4,CASSLEGHNEQFF
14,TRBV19,CASTGLAGVGEQFF
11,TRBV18,CASSPYNEQFF
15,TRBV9,CASSVEAGGRGELFF
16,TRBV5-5,CASSLGGPLTYNEQFF
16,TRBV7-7,CASSLGLAGGQETQYF
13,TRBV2,CASSVQRAGELFF
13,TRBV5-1,CASGRLNTDTQYF
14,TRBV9,CASSVDRGLDEQFF
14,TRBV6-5,CASSYSMWGGEQYF